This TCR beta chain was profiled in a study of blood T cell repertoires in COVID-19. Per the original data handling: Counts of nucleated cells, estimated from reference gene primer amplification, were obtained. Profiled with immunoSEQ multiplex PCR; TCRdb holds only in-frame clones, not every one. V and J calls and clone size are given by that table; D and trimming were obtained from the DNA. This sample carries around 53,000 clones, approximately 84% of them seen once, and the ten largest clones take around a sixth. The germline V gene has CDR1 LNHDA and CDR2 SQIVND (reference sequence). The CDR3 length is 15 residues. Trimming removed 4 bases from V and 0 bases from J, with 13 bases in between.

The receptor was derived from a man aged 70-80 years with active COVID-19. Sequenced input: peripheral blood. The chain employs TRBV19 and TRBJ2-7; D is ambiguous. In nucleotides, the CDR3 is TGTGCCAGTAGTACAGGTGACACCTACTCCTACGAGCAGTACTTC. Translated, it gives CASSTGDTYSYEQYF.